Below are 31 T cell receptor beta chains sequenced from a single sample in a study of blood T cells in healthy people across ages. Next came a second PCR, run for about 7 to 12 cycles, which used a sample-barcoded 5' primer along with a J-beta primer mix. TCRdb passed the 5' RACE reads through MiXCR, listing each CDR3 protein once. This sample carries roughly 2 million distinct CDR3 sequences, around 50% of them seen once, and the ten largest clones take around 2.1%. The sequencing sample was made of blood. Receptors originate from a woman aged 40 to 50 in good health.

The rearrangement links TRBV7-2 to TRBJ1-6; 9 bases match TRBD1. From germline, CDR1 is SGHTA and CDR2 FQGNSA. Trimming removed 0 bases from V and 6 bases from J; junction bases left unmatched: 6. CDR3 size: 17 residues. CDR3 residues: CASSLAAGQGSNSPLHF. In DNA form, the CDR3 reads TGTGCCAGCAGCTTAGCTGCGGGACAGGGTTCTAATTCACCCCTCCACTTT.

The chain uses TRBV4-2 and TRBJ2-5; 7 positions agree with TRBD1. The CDR3 loop spans 16 amino acids. Germline values: CDR1 LGHNA, CDR2 YNFKEQ. The junction had 9 bases not matched to a gene; V was cut back by 0 bases and J by 5 bases. CDR3 residues: CASSQDGARGWETQYF. DNA for the CDR3: TGTGCCAGCAGCCAAGATGGTGCCAGGGGGTGGGAGACCCAGTACTTC.

This chain uses TRBV6-2 or TRBV6-3 with TRBJ2-7, with a possible D match to TRBD2 (5 bases). The CDR3 runs 15 residues. Between the trimmed V and J ends, which lost 6 bases and 3 bases, there was a span of 18 bases. Per germline, CDR1 MNHEY and CDR2 SVGEGT. CDR3 loop: CASRQNSAGGYEQYF. The DNA of the CDR3 is TGTGCCAGCAGACAAAACTCGGCAGGAGGCTACGAGCAGTACTTC.

The chain joins TRBV14 to TRBJ2-5, with D unresolved. Germline V gene sequence: CDR1 SGHDN, CDR2 FVKESK. V shed 4 bases and J shed 1 base, with 22 bases lying between them. This CDR3 has 18 amino acids. The CDR3 loop reads CASSRTEPTYRAQETQYF. CDR3 DNA sequence: TGTGCCAGCAGCCGTACCGAGCCGACCTATAGGGCCCAAGAGACCCAGTACTTC.

This clonotype was detected a few times. V is TRBV6-1 and J is TRBJ2-3; D call uncertain. V lost 2 bases to trimming and J lost 4 bases, with 13 bases between them. The CDR3 has 15 residues. Germline V gene data show CDR1 as MNHNS and CDR2 as SASEGT. CDR3 sequence: CASSEYGIAPDTQYF. CDR3 nucleotide sequence: TGTGCCAGCAGTGAATATGGAATAGCCCCAGATACGCAGTATTTT.

V usage is TRBV6-5 and J usage is TRBJ2-5; 7 positions agree with TRBD1. V dropped 6 bases and J dropped 5; count of bases not matched to a gene: 9. There are 14 residues in the CDR3. CDR1 and CDR2 (germline): MNHEY, SVGAGI. The CDR3 spells CASRVQGNGETQYF. In nucleotides, the CDR3 is TGTGCCAGCAGAGTACAGGGGAACGGGGAGACCCAGTACTTC.

With regard to this clonotype: This likely reflects a read error, since a far larger clone is one base away. This chain uses TRBV7-6 with TRBJ2-1, with unresolved D. Looked up from germline, CDR1 is SGHVS and CDR2 is FNYEAQ. Trimming pared 1 base from V and 12 bases from J, leaving 7 bases between. The CDR3 sequence is 11 residues long. The CDR3 DNA is TGTGCCAGCAGCTTAGGGGATGGGCAGTTCTTC. This gives the protein CASSLGDGQFF.

In its sample, this clonotype was seen a few times. The chain recombines TRBV24-1 with TRBJ2-1; 7 positions match TRBD1. The germline V gene encodes CDR1 KGHDR and CDR2 SFDVKD. Losses at the gene ends were 3 bases for V and 4 bases for J; bases not matched to a gene: 2. The CDR3 length is 14 residues. CDR3 coding DNA: TGTGCCACCAGTGATGAGGACAGGTACAATGAGCAGTTCTTC. Translated, it gives CATSDEDRYNEQFF.

The chain employs TRBV6-5 and TRBJ2-1; TRBD1 matches at 7 bases. Germline CDR1 MNHEY, CDR2 SVGAGI. The CDR3 consists of 16 residues. Germline trimming cut 5 bases from V and 5 bases from J; bases unmatched to any gene: 12. The CDR3 DNA is TGTGCCAGCAGTCCCTCACCGGACAGGCTTAACAATGAGCAGTTCTTC. It is translated as CASSPSPDRLNNEQFF.

Details on this clonotype: A read error may account for a junction end that differs from germline. V usage is TRBV11-3 and J usage is TRBJ1-3; a possible D gene is TRBD1 (5 bases). The V gene's germline CDR1 is SGHNT and CDR2 YENEEA. This CDR3 region has 17 residues. DNA for the CDR3: TGTGCCAGCAGCTTATGGGTCAGGGTGATCTCTGGAAACGCCATATATTTT. This sequence encodes CASSLWVRVISGNAIYF.

CDR3 DNA sequence: TGTGCCACCAGCAGAGAAGGACAGGGACCGAATTCACCCCTCCACTTT. Translation: CATSREGQGPNSPLHF. V is TRBV15 and J is TRBJ1-6; 8 bases align to TRBD1. J lost 7 bases, V lost 0 bases, and 5 bases had no gene match. Per germline, CDR1 LNHNV and CDR2 YYDKDF (reference sequence). The CDR3 runs 16 residues.

The rearrangement uses TRBV7-3 and TRBJ2-1; D ambiguous. The last part of the DNA fits TRBJ2-7 better; the J call may be wrong. The CDR3 is 13 residues long. Germline-derived CDR1 and CDR2 are SGHTA and FQGTGA. CDR3 in DNA: TGTGCCAGCAGCTCCACGGATTACAATGAGCAGTACTTC. Protein: CASSSTDYNEQYF.

The chain recombines TRBV7-9 with TRBJ2-5; D ambiguous. V lost 6 bases, J lost 5 bases, and 22 bases lay in between. Per germline, CDR1 SEHNR and CDR2 FQNEAQ (reference sequence). There are 16 residues in the CDR3. The DNA of the CDR3 is TGTGCCAGCAGTCGTGAGACCGGGCCGGCGTGGGAGACCCAGTACTTC. Protein: CASSRETGPAWETQYF. Complete variable domain (other parts from reference TRBV7-9 and TRBJ2-5): DTGVSQNPRHKITKRGQNVTFRCDPISEHNRLYWYRQTLGQGPEFLTYFQNEAQLEKSRLLSDRFSAERPKGSFSTLEIQRTEQGDSAMYLCASSRETGPAWETQYFGPGTRLLVL.

The chain links TRBV6-4 to TRBJ2-1; TRBD1 agrees at 7 bases. Per germline, CDR1 MRHNA and CDR2 SNTAGT. V trimming: 2 bases; J trimming: 8 bases; junction bases outside the gene matches: 12. This CDR3 comprises 16 residues. The CDR3 DNA follows: TGTGCCAGCAGTGACCAGCCCCAAGGGGGCTTCCATGAGCAGTTCTTC. Translating gives CASSDQPQGGFHEQFF.

The chain carries TRBV7-8 and TRBJ2-7, with TRBD1 as a possible D gene (5 bases). The V gene lost 0 bases and the J gene lost 2 bases, with 14 bases spanning the gap. This CDR3 contains 16 residues. CDR1 and CDR2 (germline): SGHVS, FQNEAQ. The CDR3 bases are TGTGCCAGCAGCTTAGCGGCGATGCAGGGTCCCTACGAGCAGTACTTC. It specifies CASSLAAMQGPYEQYF.

The J gene is TRBJ2-5, the V gene TRBV5-1; 7 positions match TRBD2. The DNA matches TRBJ2-7 better at its end, which makes the J call doubtful. Germline CDR1 and CDR2: SGHRS and YFSETQ. The CDR3 is 16 residues long. The CDR3 nucleotides are TGCGCCAGCAGCTCGGAGTCAGCGGGGACTGCCTACGAGCAGTACTTC. Translated: CASSSESAGTAYEQYF.

Worth noting for this clonotype: A much larger clone differs by one base, so this may be a read error. The V and J genes are TRBV7-3 and TRBJ2-1; possible D gene TRBD2, 5 bases. V lost 6 bases to trimming and J lost 4 bases, with 19 bases between them. The CDR3 has 16 amino acids. Germline-derived CDR1 and CDR2 are SGHTA and FQGTGA. Here the CDR3 DNA reads TGTGCCAGCAGGGATATTGCAGGAGGCGGTTACAATGAGCAGTTCTTC. Protein sequence: CASRDIAGGGYNEQFF.

The chain combines TRBV12-3 or TRBV12-4 with TRBJ2-3; 7 bases match TRBD1. CDR3 size: 14 residues. Germline trimming cut 5 bases from V and 11 bases from J; bases unmatched to any gene: 13. CDR3 DNA: TGTGCCAGCAGTCAGGGGGACGGAGTGGATTTGCAGTATTTT. This gives the protein CASSQGDGVDLQYF.

Only a few counts were recorded for this clonotype. V is TRBV20-1 and J is TRBJ1-5; 10 bases are a match to TRBD1. The CDR3 runs 15 residues. Looked up from germline, CDR1 is DFQATT and CDR2 is SNEGSKA (reference sequence). V was clipped by 2 bases and J by 2 bases; unmatched bases: 3. The CDR3 nucleotides read TGCAGTGCTAGACGACAGGGGGCTGGCAATCAGCCCCAGCATTTT. Translation gives CSARRQGAGNQPQHF.

The gene calls are TRBV7-9 and TRBJ2-3; no firm D call. This CDR3 region has 14 residues. The V and J ends lost 1 base and 2 bases respectively, with 7 bases between them. CDR1 SEHNR and CDR2 FQNEAQ come from the germline V gene (reference sequence). The CDR3 DNA follows: TGTGCCAGCAGCTTAGAGGCGCCCACAGATACGCAGTATTTT. Encoded protein: CASSLEAPTDTQYF. The full variable domain, rest sourced from reference TRBV7-9 and TRBJ2-3, is DTGVSQNPRHKITKRGQNVTFRCDPISEHNRLYWYRQTLGQGPEFLTYFQNEAQLEKSRLLSDRFSAERPKGSFSTLEIQRTEQGDSAMYLCASSLEAPTDTQYFGPGTRLTVL.

The chain has TRBV4-2 and TRBJ2-1, with TRBD2 identical over 9 bases. CDR3 length: 17 amino acids. The germline V gene has CDR1 LGHNA and CDR2 YNFKEQ. The V segment lost 6 bases and the J segment 7 bases; nucleotides outside the gene matches: 16. Here the CDR3 reads CASREGDLPGLANEQFF. CDR3 bases: TGTGCCAGCAGAGAGGGAGACCTACCGGGACTAGCAAATGAGCAGTTCTTC.

This rearrangement joins TRBV20-1 to TRBJ2-7; possible D gene TRBD2, 6 bases. With 1 base removed from V and 0 bases from J, the gap between germline ends came to 16 bases. The CDR3 extends over 16 amino acids. Per germline, CDR1 DFQATT and CDR2 SNEGSKA (reference sequence). This CDR3 reads CSARASGGDSSYEQYF. The CDR3 DNA reads as TGCAGTGCTAGAGCCTCCGGGGGTGATAGCTCCTACGAGCAGTACTTC.

The chain combines TRBV7-8 with TRBJ2-1; 9 bases agree with TRBD1. This CDR3 region has 16 residues. CDR1 and CDR2 from the germline V gene are SGHVS and FQNEAQ. Trimming cost V 2 bases and J 6 bases; bases outside gene matches: 8. The CDR3 protein is CASSLLGQGNFNEQFF. For the CDR3, the DNA is TGTGCCAGCAGCTTACTGGGACAGGGTAATTTCAATGAGCAGTTCTTC. The full variable domain, completed using reference TRBV7-8 and TRBJ2-1, is GAGVSQSPRYKVAKRGQDVALRCDPISGHVSLFWYQQALGQGPEFLTYFQNEAQLDKSGLPSDRFFAERPEGSVSTLKIQRTQQEDSAVYLCASSLLGQGNFNEQFFGPGTRLTVL.

The CDR3: CASSPLAGGTSETQYF. For the CDR3, the DNA is TGTGCCAGCAGTCCTCTAGCGGGGGGAACGTCGGAGACCCAGTACTTC. The chain recombines TRBV12-3 or TRBV12-4 with TRBJ2-5, with TRBD2 identical over 11 bases. V was clipped by 5 bases and J by 5 bases; unmatched bases: 10. The CDR3 runs 16 residues.

V gene TRBV7-8 combines with J gene TRBJ2-7; D is perhaps TRBD1 or TRBD2 (5 bases each). This CDR3 is built from 19 residues. Trimming stripped 4 bases from V and 0 bases from J, with 25 bases between. Germline V gene sequence: CDR1 SGHVS, CDR2 FQNEAQ. The chain's CDR3 is CASSSPPGWGKMSSYEQYF. CDR3 bases: TGTGCCAGCAGCTCCCCCCCCGGGTGGGGGAAGATGAGCTCCTACGAGCAGTACTTC.

This chain uses TRBV12-3 or TRBV12-4 with TRBJ2-5; the D gene is possibly TRBD1 (5 bases). The CDR3 is 15 residues long. V lost 5 bases, J lost 4 bases, and 17 bases lay in between. The CDR3 is CASSTGRAVRETQYF. CDR3 nucleotide sequence: TGTGCCAGCAGTACGGGCAGGGCGGTTCGAGAGACCCAGTACTTC.

The gene calls are TRBV4-1 and TRBJ2-1; D call uncertain. The CDR3 totals 14 residues. Trimming cost V 0 bases and J 4 bases, with 7 bases left between them. Looked up from germline, CDR1 is MGHRA and CDR2 is YSYEKL. The CDR3: CASSQEPVYNEQFF. The CDR3 region has the DNA TGCGCCAGCAGCCAAGAGCCCGTATACAATGAGCAGTTCTTC.

This chain connects TRBV20-1 to TRBJ2-5, with D maybe TRBD2 (5 bases). This CDR3 spans 14 amino acids. The ends were cut back, 2 bases at V and 1 base at J, with 11 bases in the middle. Germline loops: CDR1 DFQATT, CDR2 SNEGSKA (reference sequence). CDR3 amino acids: CSARTFGLQETQYF. The CDR3 DNA is TGCAGTGCTAGAACGTTTGGACTCCAAGAGACCCAGTACTTC.

This clonotype occurred a few times. This chain links TRBV11-2 with TRBJ2-1; D remains ambiguous. Per germline, CDR1 SGHAT and CDR2 FQNNGV. The CDR3 consists of 15 residues. Trimming took off 4 bases at V and 5 bases at J, with 15 bases between the two ends. DNA for the CDR3: TGTGCCAGCAGCTACCGGGCCAGACTCGACAATGAGCAGTTCTTC. Protein product: CASSYRARLDNEQFF.

About this clonotype: The junction departs from germline at one end; a sequencing error may be responsible. V usage is TRBV5-1 and J usage is TRBJ2-3; TRBD2 might be the D (5 bases). The CDR3 contains 12 residues. The germline V gene has CDR1 SGHRS and CDR2 YFSETQ. Written as DNA, the CDR3 is TGCGCCAGCAGACTAGGCGCAGATACGCTGTATTTT. This gives the protein CASRLGADTLYF.

This clonotype has at least ten counts. The junction and the germline gene differ at one end; a read error may be behind it. The V call is TRBV7-2, the J call TRBJ2-3, with TRBD2 matching over 7 bases. The CDR3 spans 14 residues. In germline, CDR1 is SGHTA, CDR2 FQGNSA. The CDR3: CASSLGGGGDTQYF. The CDR3 bases are TGTGCCAGCAGTTTAGGCGGGGGAGGTGATACGCAGTATTTT.